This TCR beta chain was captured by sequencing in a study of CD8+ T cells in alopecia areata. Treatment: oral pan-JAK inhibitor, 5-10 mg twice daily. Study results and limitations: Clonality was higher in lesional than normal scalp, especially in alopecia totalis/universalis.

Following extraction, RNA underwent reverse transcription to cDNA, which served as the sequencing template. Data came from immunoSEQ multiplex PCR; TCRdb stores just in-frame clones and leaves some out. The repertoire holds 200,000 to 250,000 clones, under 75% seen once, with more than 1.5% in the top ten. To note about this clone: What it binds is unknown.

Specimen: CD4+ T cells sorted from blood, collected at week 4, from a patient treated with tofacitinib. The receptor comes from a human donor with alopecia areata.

The CDR3 DNA reads TGTGCCTGGAGTGTACCAGTTTGGAGGGGGAATCCCACCGGGGAGCTGTTTTTT. As protein: CAWSVPVWRGNPTGELFF. J is TRBJ2-2 and V is TRBV30; D assignment may be TRBD1 or TRBD2 (6 bases each). This CDR3 spans 18 amino acids. Germline V gives CDR1 GTSNPN, CDR2 SVGIG (reference sequence). V was clipped by 0 bases and J by 4 bases, with 21 bases between them.